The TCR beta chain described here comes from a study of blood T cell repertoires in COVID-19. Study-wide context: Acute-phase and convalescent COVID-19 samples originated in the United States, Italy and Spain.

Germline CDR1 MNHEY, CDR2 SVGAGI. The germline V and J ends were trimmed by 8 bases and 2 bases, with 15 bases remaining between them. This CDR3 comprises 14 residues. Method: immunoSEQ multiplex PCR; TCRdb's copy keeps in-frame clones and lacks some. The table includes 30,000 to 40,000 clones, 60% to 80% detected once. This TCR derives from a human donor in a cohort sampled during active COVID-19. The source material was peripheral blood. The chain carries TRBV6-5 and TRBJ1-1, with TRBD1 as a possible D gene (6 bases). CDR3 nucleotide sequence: TGTGCCAGCGCTCAGGGGATCACTAACACTGAAGCTTTCTTT. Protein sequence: CASAQGITNTEAFF.